This T cell receptor (beta chain) is drawn from a study of cytomegalovirus exposure and HLA in healthy donors. Study outcomes and limitations: A list of approximately 160 TCR beta chains associated with cytomegalovirus was given. In a later analysis, a missense DCLRE1C variant was linked to TCR beta V- and J-gene trimming.

A multiplex PCR was run with 60 Vbeta primers and 13 Jbeta primers. The protocol was immunoSEQ multiplex PCR, while the TCRdb copy is restricted to in-frame clones and leaves out a portion. The clone table shows about 150,000 clones, with the ten largest holding under 2%. As regards this clone: Its antigen remains unidentified.

Input material: PBMCs. This receptor was identified in a woman in her fifties or sixties in good health and CMV-seronegative.

The CDR3 nucleotides read TGTGCCAGCAGTGAAGGGGGGGGGAGGATTGAGACCCAGTACTTC. It translates to CASSEGGGRIETQYF. The V and J genes are TRBV2 and TRBJ2-5; 7 bases align to TRBD2. This CDR3 comprises 15 residues. CDR1 is SNHLY and CDR2 is FYNNEI in the germline V gene. The V and J ends lost 1 base and 5 bases, in that order; junction bases with no gene match: 7. The full variable domain, completed using reference TRBV2 and TRBJ2-5, is EPEVTQTPSHQVTQMGQEVILRCVPISNHLYFYWYRQILGQKVEFLVSFYNNEISEKSEIFDDQFSVERPDGSNFTLKIRSTKLEDSAMYFCASSEGGGRIETQYFGPGTRLLVL.